Below are 30 T cell receptor beta chains sequenced from a single sample in a study of cytomegalovirus exposure and HLA in healthy donors. A multiplex PCR was run with 60 Vbeta primers and 13 Jbeta primers. Clones were sequenced by immunoSEQ multiplex PCR, and TCRdb holds only the in-frame ones, with some missing. Of around 200,000 clones in the sample, 75% to 90% were seen once. Sequencing was performed on PBMCs. These receptors all stem from a middle-aged man in good health and CMV-seropositive.

CDR3 sequence (DNA): TGTGCCAGCAGCTTGAAGGGAGGACAGGGCAATGAGCAGTTCTTC. Its protein is CASSLKGGQGNEQFF. The gene calls are TRBV5-4 and TRBJ2-1, with 8 bases identical to TRBD1. The CDR3 covers 15 residues. Germline trimming cut 1 base from V and 6 bases from J; bases unmatched to any gene: 6. Looked up from germline, CDR1 is SGHNT and CDR2 is YYREEE (reference sequence).

This clone was recorded only once. V usage is TRBV28 and J usage is TRBJ1-1; 8 bases align to TRBD1. The ends lost 2 bases at V and 1 base at J; junction bases unmatched: 3. Germline assignment: CDR1 MDHEN and CDR2 SYDVKM. CDR3 length: 15 residues. As DNA, the CDR3 is TGTGCCAGCAGTTTACTGGACAGGGCGAACACTGAAGCTTTCTTT. It specifies CASSLLDRANTEAFF.

This clone appeared a few times. The rearrangement links TRBV5-1 to TRBJ1-4; D is perhaps TRBD1 (5 bases). Germline lookup yields CDR1 SGHRS and CDR2 YFSETQ. The CDR3 extends over 16 amino acids. The V and J ends lost 3 bases and 8 bases respectively, with 20 bases between them. The CDR3 region is CASSSSPGVSMEKLFF. CDR3 DNA sequence: TGCGCCAGCAGCTCTAGCCCGGGGGTGTCGATGGAAAAACTGTTTTTT.

The chain is built from TRBV18 and TRBJ1-2; D possibly corresponds to TRBD1 (6 bases). Germline-derived CDR1 and CDR2 are KGHSH and LQKENI. There are 15 residues in the CDR3. V was cut by 1 base and J by 5 bases, with 14 bases left in between. The CDR3 nucleotides are TGTGCCAGCTCACCACTTCCAGGGGACGAGTATGGCTACACCTTC. It specifies CASSPLPGDEYGYTF.

This CDR3 is CASSQGNRARTDTQYF. The CDR3 DNA follows: TGCGCCAGCAGCCAAGGGAACAGGGCACGCACAGATACGCAGTATTTT. The chain uses TRBV4-3 and TRBJ2-3, with D tentatively TRBD1 (6 bases). Germline V gives CDR1 LGHNA, CDR2 YSLEER. The ends were cut back, 1 base at V and 1 base at J, with 12 bases in the middle. The CDR3 sequence is 16 residues long.

The chain is built from TRBV7-9 and TRBJ2-1; 8 bases fit TRBD2. Germline V CDR1 and CDR2: SEHNR, FQNEAQ (reference sequence). This CDR3 contains 14 residues. V trimming: 6 bases; J trimming: 5 bases; junction bases outside the gene matches: 6. Here the CDR3 reads CASRKAGVNNEQFF. CDR3 nucleotide sequence: TGTGCCAGCAGAAAAGCGGGGGTCAACAATGAGCAGTTCTTC.

The chain carries TRBV7-8 and TRBJ2-1; 9 bases are a match to TRBD2. The V and J ends lost 7 bases and 7 bases, in that order; junction bases with no gene match: 14. Per the germline V gene, CDR1 is SGHVS and CDR2 is FQNEAQ. The CDR3 is made up of 16 amino acids. The CDR3 loop is CASNLFKRGASNEQFF. Written as DNA, the CDR3 is TGTGCCAGCAACCTCTTCAAGCGGGGGGCCTCGAATGAGCAGTTCTTC.

The J gene is TRBJ2-2, the V gene TRBV7-9; tentatively, D is TRBD1 (5 bases). V lost 1 base to trimming and J lost 9 bases, with 15 bases between them. The CDR3 is 15 residues long. Germline V gene lookup returns CDR1 SEHNR and CDR2 FQNEAQ (reference sequence). Here the CDR3 DNA reads TGTGCCAGCAGCTTAGACAGGATAGTCAAGCGGGAGCTGTTTTTT. Translation: CASSLDRIVKRELFF.

The chain carries TRBV7-2 and TRBJ2-2, with a tentative D call TRBD2 (6 bases). The CDR3 consists of 14 residues. Germline V lookup: CDR1 SGHTA, CDR2 FQGNSA. Trimming stripped 5 bases from V and 3 bases from J, with 10 bases between. The CDR3 sequence: CASSRDFDTGELFF. CDR3 in DNA: TGTGCCAGCAGCCGGGACTTCGACACCGGGGAGCTGTTTTTT.

J is TRBJ2-6 and V is TRBV9, with unresolved D. The CDR3 has 15 residues. V gave up 2 bases and J gave up 1 base, with 7 bases separating them. Germline CDR1 is SGDLS and CDR2 is YYNGEE. CDR3 in amino acids: CASSVRQSGANVLTF. The CDR3, as DNA: TGTGCCAGCAGCGTCAGACAATCTGGGGCCAACGTCCTGACTTTC.

Here the CDR3 reads CASSPGGNTGELFF. The DNA for the CDR3 is TGCGCCAGCAGCCCCGGCGGAAACACCGGGGAGCTGTTTTTT. The chain recombines TRBV5-1 with TRBJ2-2; D call uncertain. V was pared by 4 bases and J by 2 bases, with 9 bases between. This CDR3 has 14 residues. Germline V lookup: CDR1 SGHRS, CDR2 YFSETQ.

The chain joins TRBV28 to TRBJ2-1; 14 bases line up with TRBD2. The CDR3 contains 17 residues. Germline V gene sequence: CDR1 MDHEN, CDR2 SYDVKM. With V trimmed by 6 bases and J by 4 bases, 8 bases remained unmatched. The CDR3 region is CASRVRTSGGLYNEQFF. The DNA of the CDR3 is TGTGCCAGCAGAGTTCGGACTAGCGGGGGGCTATACAATGAGCAGTTCTTC.

The V call is TRBV30, the J call TRBJ2-5; 8 bases are shared with TRBD1. Judging by the DNA end, TRBJ2-7 fits better; the J call may be wrong. Germline CDR1 reads GTSNPN; CDR2 reads SVGIG (reference sequence). The CDR3 is 14 residues long. This chain's CDR3 is CAWSRTGWLYEQYF. CDR3 DNA: TGTGCCTGGAGCCGGACAGGGTGGCTCTACGAGCAGTACTTC.

This chain links TRBV29-1 with TRBJ2-5; D might be TRBD2 (7 bases). The last part of the DNA fits TRBJ2-7 better; the J call may be wrong. The CDR3 totals 12 residues. Germline V gene data show CDR1 as SQVTM and CDR2 as ANQGSEA. The CDR3 protein is CSALEAGAEQYF. The CDR3 DNA reads as TGCAGCGCATTGGAGGCGGGGGCCGAGCAGTACTTC.

The rearrangement joins TRBV5-1 to TRBJ2-3, with TRBD2 matching 8 bases. The CDR3 covers 17 residues. Germline lookup yields CDR1 SGHRS and CDR2 YFSETQ. With V trimmed by 6 bases and J by 4 bases, 16 bases remained unmatched. CDR3 DNA: TGCGCCAGCAAGCTTGGAGCTACCGGGGGGGCCCCAGATACGCAGTATTTT. Its translation is CASKLGATGGAPDTQYF. Full variable domain (missing parts from reference TRBV5-1 and TRBJ2-3): KAGVTQTPRYLIKTRGQQVTLSCSPISGHRSVSWYQQTPGQGLQFLFEYFSETQRNKGNFPGRFSGRQFSNSRSEMNVSTLELGDSALYLCASKLGATGGAPDTQYFGPGTRLTVL.

The chain joins TRBV7-3 to TRBJ1-1, with TRBD1 identical over 8 bases. V shed 6 bases and J 3 bases; nucleotides not matched to a gene: 6. Per the germline V gene, CDR1 is SGHTA and CDR2 is FQGTGA. This CDR3 is 14 amino acids long. The CDR3 sequence is CASRRSQGDTEAFF. The CDR3 region has the DNA TGTGCCAGCAGGAGGTCACAGGGGGACACTGAAGCTTTCTTT.

V is TRBV12-5 and J is TRBJ2-5, with TRBD2 as a possible D gene (5 bases). The DNA end favors TRBJ2-7, so the J call may be wrong. Germline CDR1 LGHNT, CDR2 FRNRAP. The CDR3 length is 16 residues. For the CDR3, the DNA is TGTGCTAGTGGTTTGGTACGGACGGGGAGTACCTACGAGCAGTACTTC. This codes for CASGLVRTGSTYEQYF.

The rearrangement joins TRBV19 to TRBJ2-5, with 9 bases that match TRBD1. The germline V gene has CDR1 LNHDA and CDR2 SQIVND (reference sequence). The CDR3 length is 14 residues. V dropped 5 bases and J dropped 6; count of bases not matched to a gene: 7. DNA of the CDR3: TGTGCCAGTAGTCCAACAGGGGGCGCGAAGACCCAGTACTTC. The encoded protein is CASSPTGGAKTQYF.

V is TRBV4-3 and J is TRBJ2-2; D possibly corresponds to TRBD1 (6 bases). Germline V gives CDR1 LGHNA, CDR2 YSLEER. Between the trimmed V and J ends, which lost 1 base and 6 bases, there was a span of 9 bases. CDR3 length equals 14 residues. CDR3 DNA sequence: TGCGCCAGCAGCCAAGCCCAGGGGTCCGGGGAGCTGTTTTTT. Translating it yields CASSQAQGSGELFF.

The CDR3 sequence: CASSIPPTGEYGGELFF. DNA for the CDR3: TGTGCCAGCAGCATTCCTCCGACAGGGGAATATGGCGGGGAGCTGTTTTTT. The V call is TRBV11-3, the J call TRBJ2-2, with TRBD1 identical over 8 bases. Germline lookup yields CDR1 SGHNT and CDR2 YENEEA. J was trimmed by 7 bases and V by 5 bases; bases with no gene match: 15. The CDR3 consists of 17 residues.

The CDR3: CASSHGQNTEAFF. In DNA form, the CDR3 reads TGTGCCAGCAGCCATGGACAGAACACTGAAGCTTTCTTT. V and J are TRBV11-3 and TRBJ1-1; maybe TRBD1 (5 bases). Trimming shortened V by 5 bases and J by 1 base, and 8 bases separated the two germline ends. The CDR3 runs 13 residues. Looked up from germline, CDR1 is SGHNT and CDR2 is YENEEA. Drawing the rest from reference TRBV11-3 and TRBJ1-1, the complete variable domain is EAGVVQSPRYKIIEKKQPVAFWCNPISGHNTLYWYLQNLGQGPELLIRYENEEAVDDSQLPKDRFSAERLKGVDSTLKIQPAELGDSAVYLCASSHGQNTEAFFGQGTRLTVV.

V is TRBV9 and J is TRBJ1-6; tentatively, D is TRBD1 (6 bases). Germline-derived CDR1 and CDR2 are SGDLS and YYNGEE. The length of the CDR3 is 15 residues. Between the trimmed V and J ends, which lost 3 bases and 7 bases, there was a span of 14 bases. CDR3 in DNA: TGTGCCAGCAGCGCAGGGGACGGCCTGAATTCACCCCTCCACTTT. As protein: CASSAGDGLNSPLHF.

This sequence joins TRBV11-1 and TRBJ2-1; D is possibly TRBD2 (6 bases). The CDR3 sequence is 15 residues long. Per the germline V gene, CDR1 is SGHAT and CDR2 is FQDESV (reference sequence). V was shortened by 3 bases and J by 8 bases, with 17 bases between the two germline ends. The CDR3 region has the DNA TGTGCCAGCAGCTTCGGCGGGGTAGGGCTGGATGAGCAGTTCTTC. Residues: CASSFGGVGLDEQFF.

This clone was picked up one time. This chain uses TRBV5-6 with TRBJ2-5; a possible D gene is TRBD1 (7 bases). V lost 3 bases, J lost 4 bases, and 13 bases lay in between. There are 14 residues in the CDR3. Per the germline V gene, CDR1 is SGHDT and CDR2 is YYEEEE. In nucleotides, the CDR3 is TGTGCCAGCAGCTACAGGGGAGGTAGAGAGACCCAGTACTTC. Protein sequence: CASSYRGGRETQYF.

Here the CDR3 reads CASSPRLAGPYNEQFF. In nucleotides, the CDR3 is TGTGCCAGCAGCCCCCGGCTAGCGGGGCCCTACAATGAGCAGTTCTTC. The V and J genes are TRBV7-2 and TRBJ2-1; 9 bases are shared with TRBD2. Germline loops: CDR1 SGHTA, CDR2 FQGNSA. The CDR3 loop spans 16 amino acids. The trim removed 5 bases at V and 2 bases at J, leaving 7 bases unmatched.

The genes are TRBV20-1 and TRBJ2-7; D remains ambiguous. Deletions cut 3 bases from V and 6 bases from J, with 9 bases between. Germline CDR1 and CDR2: DFQATT and SNEGSKA (reference sequence). This CDR3 region has 11 residues. The CDR3 sequence is CSARVVSEQYF. CDR3 nucleotides: TGCAGTGCTAGGGTAGTGAGCGAGCAGTACTTC.

The gene calls are TRBV2 and TRBJ2-1; no clear D gene. The germline gives CDR1 SNHLY, CDR2 FYNNEI. CDR3 size: 13 residues. The germline V and J ends were trimmed by 10 bases and 7 bases, with 17 bases remaining between them. The CDR3 protein is CANQREYENEQFF. In nucleotides, the CDR3 is TGTGCCAACCAAAGAGAGTATGAGAATGAGCAGTTCTTC.

The chain recombines TRBV18 with TRBJ1-5; D uncertain. The CDR3 spans 13 residues. V lost 4 bases to trimming and J lost 1 base, with 5 bases between them. Germline CDR1 and CDR2: KGHSH and LQKENI. CDR3 protein: CASSLSSNQPQHF. The CDR3 DNA follows: TGTGCCAGCTCACTTTCGAGCAATCAGCCCCAGCATTTT.

J is TRBJ2-5 and V is TRBV9, with 7 positions matching TRBD2. Germline V lookup: CDR1 SGDLS, CDR2 YYNGEE. CDR3 length: 15 residues. The J segment lost 2 bases and the V segment lost 3 bases, leaving 7 bases of the junction unmatched. CDR3 in amino acids: CASSASGDEQETQYF. CDR3 DNA: TGTGCCAGCAGCGCCAGCGGGGATGAACAAGAGACCCAGTACTTC.

V gene TRBV30 combines with J gene TRBJ1-6; no clear D. The CDR3 totals 14 residues. The germline gives CDR1 GTSNPN, CDR2 SVGIG (reference sequence). V was cut by 3 bases and J by 5 bases, with 11 bases left in between. The CDR3 reads CAWRSGQNNSPLHF. The CDR3 coding sequence is TGTGCCTGGAGGAGCGGGCAGAATAATTCACCCCTCCACTTT.